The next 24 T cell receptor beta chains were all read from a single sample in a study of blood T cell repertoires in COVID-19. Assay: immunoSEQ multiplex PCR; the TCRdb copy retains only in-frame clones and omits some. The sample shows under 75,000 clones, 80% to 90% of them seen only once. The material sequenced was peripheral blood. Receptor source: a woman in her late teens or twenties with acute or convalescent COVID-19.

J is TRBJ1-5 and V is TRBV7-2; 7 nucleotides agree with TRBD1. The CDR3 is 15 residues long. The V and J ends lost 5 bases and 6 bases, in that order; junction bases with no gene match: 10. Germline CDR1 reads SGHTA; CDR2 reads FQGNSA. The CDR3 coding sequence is TGTGCCAGCAGCAAGAAAACAGGGGACGGTCAGCCCCAGCATTTT. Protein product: CASSKKTGDGQPQHF.

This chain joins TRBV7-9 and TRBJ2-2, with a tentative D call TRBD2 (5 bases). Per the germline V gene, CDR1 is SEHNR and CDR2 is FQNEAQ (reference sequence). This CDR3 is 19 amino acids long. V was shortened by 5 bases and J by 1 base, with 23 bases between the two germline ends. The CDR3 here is CASSASRFKAGQNTGELFF. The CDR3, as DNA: TGTGCCAGCAGCGCTAGCCGATTCAAGGCGGGCCAGAACACCGGGGAGCTGTTTTTT. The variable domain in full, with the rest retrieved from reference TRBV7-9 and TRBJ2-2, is DTGVSQNPRHKITKRGQNVTFRCDPISEHNRLYWYRQTLGQGPEFLTYFQNEAQLEKSRLLSDRFSAERPKGSFSTLEIQRTEQGDSAMYLCASSASRFKAGQNTGELFFGEGSRLTVL.

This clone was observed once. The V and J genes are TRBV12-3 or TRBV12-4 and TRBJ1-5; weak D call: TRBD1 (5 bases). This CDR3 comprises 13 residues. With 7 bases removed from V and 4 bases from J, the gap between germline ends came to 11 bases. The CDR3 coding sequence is TGTGCCAGCAAATTCGGGGGGAATCAGCCCCAGCATTTT. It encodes CASKFGGNQPQHF.

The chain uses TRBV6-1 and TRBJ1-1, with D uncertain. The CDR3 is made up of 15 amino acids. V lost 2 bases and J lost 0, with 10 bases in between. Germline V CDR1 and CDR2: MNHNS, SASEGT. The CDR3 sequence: CASSELGRMNTEAFF. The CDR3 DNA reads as TGTGCCAGCAGTGAACTAGGCAGAATGAACACTGAAGCTTTCTTT.

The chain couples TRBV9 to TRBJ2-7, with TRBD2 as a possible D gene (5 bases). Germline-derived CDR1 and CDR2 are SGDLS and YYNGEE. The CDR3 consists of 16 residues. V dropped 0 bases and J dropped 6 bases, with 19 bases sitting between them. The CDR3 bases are TGTGCCAGCAGCGTAGACGCAGCGGCGGGTTCAGGCGAGCAGTACTTC. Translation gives CASSVDAAAGSGEQYF.

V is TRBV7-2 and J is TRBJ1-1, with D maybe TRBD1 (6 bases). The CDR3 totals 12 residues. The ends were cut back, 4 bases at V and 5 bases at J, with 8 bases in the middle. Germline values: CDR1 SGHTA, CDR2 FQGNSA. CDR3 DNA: TGTGCCAGCAGCTCAGGGGAAACTGAAGCTTTCTTT. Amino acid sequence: CASSSGETEAFF.

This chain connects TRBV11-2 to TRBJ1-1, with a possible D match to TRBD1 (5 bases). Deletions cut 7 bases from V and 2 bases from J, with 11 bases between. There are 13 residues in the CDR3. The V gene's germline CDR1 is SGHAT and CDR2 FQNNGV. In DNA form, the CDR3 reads TGTGCCAGCATCTTCGGGGGTAACACTGAAGCTTTCTTT. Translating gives CASIFGGNTEAFF.

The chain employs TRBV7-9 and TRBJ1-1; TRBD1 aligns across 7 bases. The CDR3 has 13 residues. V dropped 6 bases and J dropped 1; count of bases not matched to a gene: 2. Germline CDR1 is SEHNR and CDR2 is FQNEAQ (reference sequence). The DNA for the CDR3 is TGTGCCAGCAGGGGGACAGCGAACACTGAAGCTTTCTTT. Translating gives CASRGTANTEAFF.

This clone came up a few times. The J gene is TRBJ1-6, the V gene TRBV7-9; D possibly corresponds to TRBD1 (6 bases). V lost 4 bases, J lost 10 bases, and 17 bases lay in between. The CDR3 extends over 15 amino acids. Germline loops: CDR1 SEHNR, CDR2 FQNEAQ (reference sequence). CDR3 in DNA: TGTGCCAGCAGCTACGCTCAGGGGCCTCGGTCACCCCTCCACTTT. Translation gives CASSYAQGPRSPLHF.

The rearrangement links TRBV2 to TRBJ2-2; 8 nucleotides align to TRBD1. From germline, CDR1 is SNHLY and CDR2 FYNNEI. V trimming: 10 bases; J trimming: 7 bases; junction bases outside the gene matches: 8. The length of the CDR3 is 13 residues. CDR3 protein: CANLDRVSGELFF. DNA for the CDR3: TGTGCCAACCTGGACAGGGTCAGCGGGGAGCTGTTTTTT.

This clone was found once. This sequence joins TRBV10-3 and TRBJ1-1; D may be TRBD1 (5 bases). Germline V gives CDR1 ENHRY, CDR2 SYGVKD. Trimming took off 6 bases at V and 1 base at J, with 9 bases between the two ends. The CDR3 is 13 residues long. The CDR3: CAIRGGSNTEAFF. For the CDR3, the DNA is TGTGCCATCAGGGGGGGGTCGAACACTGAAGCTTTCTTT.

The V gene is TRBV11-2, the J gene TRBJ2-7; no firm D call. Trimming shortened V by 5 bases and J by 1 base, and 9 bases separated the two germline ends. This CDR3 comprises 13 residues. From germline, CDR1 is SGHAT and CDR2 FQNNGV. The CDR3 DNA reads TGTGCCAGCAGCGATAGCCAGTCCTACGAGCAGTACTTC. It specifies CASSDSQSYEQYF. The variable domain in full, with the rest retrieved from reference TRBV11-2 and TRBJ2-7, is EAGVAQSPRYKIIEKRQSVAFWCNPISGHATLYWYQQILGQGPKLLIQFQNNGVVDDSQLPKDRFSAERLKGVDSTLKIQPAKLEDSAVYLCASSDSQSYEQYFGPGTRLTVT.

The CDR3 loop is CASSPPRTSGGGNEQFF. The CDR3 coding sequence is TGTGCCAGCTCACCACCCAGGACTAGCGGGGGGGGCAATGAGCAGTTCTTC. V gene TRBV18 combines with J gene TRBJ2-1, with TRBD2 matching over 15 bases. The CDR3 runs to 17 residues. V lost 0 bases and J lost 6; bases outside the gene matches: 3. Looked up from germline, CDR1 is KGHSH and CDR2 is LQKENI.

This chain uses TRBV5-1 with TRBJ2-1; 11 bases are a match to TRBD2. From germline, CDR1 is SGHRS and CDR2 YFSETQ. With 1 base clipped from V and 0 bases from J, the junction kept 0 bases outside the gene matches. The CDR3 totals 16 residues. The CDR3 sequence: CASSLTSGSSYNEQFF. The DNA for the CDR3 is TGCGCCAGCAGCTTGACTAGCGGGAGCTCCTACAATGAGCAGTTCTTC.

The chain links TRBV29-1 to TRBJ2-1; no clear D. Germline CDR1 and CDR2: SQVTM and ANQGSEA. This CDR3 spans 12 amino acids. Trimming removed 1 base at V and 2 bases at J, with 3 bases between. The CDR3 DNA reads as TGCAGCGTTGAAGTCGCCTACAATGAGCAGTTCTTC. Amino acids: CSVEVAYNEQFF.

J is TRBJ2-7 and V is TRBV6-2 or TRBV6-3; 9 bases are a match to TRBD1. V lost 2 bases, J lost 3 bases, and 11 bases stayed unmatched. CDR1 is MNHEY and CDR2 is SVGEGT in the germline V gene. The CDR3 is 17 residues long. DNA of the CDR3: TGTGCCAGCAGTTACCACCCTATTCCGGGACAGGGCTACGAGCAGTACTTC. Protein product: CASSYHPIPGQGYEQYF.

The CDR3: CASQTAEAQYF. CDR3 DNA sequence: TGTGCCTCACAGACCGCGGAGGCCCAGTACTTC. The rearrangement joins TRBV7-9 to TRBJ2-5; D possibly corresponds to TRBD2 (5 bases). CDR3 length: 11 residues. Trimming pared 11 bases from V and 9 bases from J, leaving 16 bases between. Looked up from germline, CDR1 is SEHNR and CDR2 is FQNEAQ (reference sequence).

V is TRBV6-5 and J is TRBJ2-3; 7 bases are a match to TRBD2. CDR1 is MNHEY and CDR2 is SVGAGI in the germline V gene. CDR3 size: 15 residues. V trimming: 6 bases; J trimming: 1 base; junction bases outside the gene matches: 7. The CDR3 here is CASSPKRGGTDTQYF. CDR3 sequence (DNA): TGTGCCAGCAGCCCGAAGCGGGGCGGCACAGATACGCAGTATTTT.

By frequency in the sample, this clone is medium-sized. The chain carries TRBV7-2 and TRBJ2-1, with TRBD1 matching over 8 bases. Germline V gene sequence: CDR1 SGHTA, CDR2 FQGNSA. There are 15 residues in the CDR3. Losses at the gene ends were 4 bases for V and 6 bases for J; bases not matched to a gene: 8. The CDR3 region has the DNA TGTGCCAGCAGCTCCCAGGGGGCTTTACTCAATGAGCAGTTCTTC. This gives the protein CASSSQGALLNEQFF.

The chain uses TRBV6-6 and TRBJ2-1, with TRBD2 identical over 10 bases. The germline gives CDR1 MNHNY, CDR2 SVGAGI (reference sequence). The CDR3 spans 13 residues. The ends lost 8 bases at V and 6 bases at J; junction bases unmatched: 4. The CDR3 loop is CASRLAGPNEQFF. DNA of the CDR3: TGTGCCAGCCGACTAGCGGGCCCCAATGAGCAGTTCTTC.

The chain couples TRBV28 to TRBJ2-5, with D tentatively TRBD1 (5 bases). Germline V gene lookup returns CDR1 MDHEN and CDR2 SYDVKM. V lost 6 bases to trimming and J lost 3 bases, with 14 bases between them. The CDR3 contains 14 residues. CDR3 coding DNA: TGTGCCAGCAGGCTCCAGGGTCTTAAAGAGACCCAGTACTTC. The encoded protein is CASRLQGLKETQYF.

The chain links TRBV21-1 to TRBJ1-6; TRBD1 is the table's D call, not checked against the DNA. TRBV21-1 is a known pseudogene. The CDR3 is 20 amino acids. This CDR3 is CASSKARGRTAPLFNSPLHF. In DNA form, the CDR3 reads TGTGCCAGCAGCAAAGCCCGCGGGCGGACAGCACCTCTTTTTAATTCACCCCTCCACTTT.

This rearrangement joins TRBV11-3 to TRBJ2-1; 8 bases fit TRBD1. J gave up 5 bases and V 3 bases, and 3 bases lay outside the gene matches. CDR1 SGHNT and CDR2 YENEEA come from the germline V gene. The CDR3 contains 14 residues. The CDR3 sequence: CASSLGQDNNEQFF. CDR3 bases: TGTGCCAGCAGCTTGGGACAGGACAACAATGAGCAGTTCTTC.

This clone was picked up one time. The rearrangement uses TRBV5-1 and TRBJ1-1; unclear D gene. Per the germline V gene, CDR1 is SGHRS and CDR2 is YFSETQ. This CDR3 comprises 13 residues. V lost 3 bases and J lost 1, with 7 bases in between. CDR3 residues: CASSWERNTEAFF. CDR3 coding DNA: TGCGCCAGCAGCTGGGAGAGGAACACTGAAGCTTTCTTT.